This TCR beta chain was obtained from a study of CD8+CD57+ T cells in acquired aplastic anemia. Study-wide background: Mean yield of DNA from sorted CD4+ and CD8+ cells was approximately 3 ug. Whole-study results and caveats: Significant differences in CD8+ Simpson's diversity were not observed between patients and controls. Patients and controls turned out to have more than 25 CD8+ CDR3 sequences in common.

Before being chosen for sequencing, patients had shown CD8+CD57+ cell expansion by flow cytometry. Per germline, CDR1 SNHLY and CDR2 FYNNEI. The CDR3 runs 15 residues. V was clipped by 3 bases and J by 2 bases, with 12 bases between them. Comment on this clonotype: Its target is unknown.

CDR3 and TCR beta VDJ profiling relied on genomic DNA as the template. TCRdb called the reads again in MiXCR, with one record for every CDR3 protein. Of fewer than 80,000 distinct CDR3 sequences in the sample, around 70% were seen once. The TCR was taken from a human donor with aplastic anemia. The sample taken for sequencing was sorted CD4+, CD8+, or CD8+CD57+ T cells (not recorded which) from PBMCs. The rearrangement uses TRBV2 and TRBJ2-3; D ambiguous. The CDR3 sequence: CASSDVGEATDTQYF. Written as DNA, the CDR3 is TGTGCCAGCAGTGACGTCGGAGAGGCCACAGATACGCAGTATTTT.